This T cell receptor beta chain was sequenced for a study of T-cell reconstitution after alpha-beta-depleted transplantation in children listed by TCRdb under 2016. Regarding the research as a whole: Using TCR repertoire profiling, the study followed T-cell immune reconstitution in a quantitative way in children after TCRalphabeta/CD19-depleted allogeneic hematopoietic cell transplantation.

Its CDR3 holds 14 amino acids, cysteine through phenylalanine. Solely the CDR3 DNA is kept, with 42 bases framed from the first base. At the junction V is shortened by 1 base and J by 2 bases; bases outside the gene matches: 1. Based on the germline V gene, the CDR1 and CDR2 sequences are KGHSH and LQKENI. To note about this clonotype: Its antigen target is currently unknown. With a much larger clone just one base away, this may be a read error.

The method was PCR. For sequencing, an Illumina HiSeq 2500 was employed. TCR libraries were prepared with molecular barcoding, using unique molecular identifiers to normalize TCRbeta repertoire quantification. Through fastp at Q25 and MiXCR, TCRdb rebuilt clones from the public reads, retaining in-frame beta chains. CDR3 protein sequences are deduplicated, and each keeps its most common genes and DNA. This sample is represented by 200,000 to 250,000 distinct CDR3 sequences; 12% of them were singletons. The top ten clonotypes cover about 2.6% of the sample. The source was PBMCs from the stem cell graft donor, collected from the stem cell graft. This TCR was sampled from a human donor who donated a stem cell graft to a child with acute lymphoblastic leukemia. The chain couples TRBV18 to TRBJ2-7, with TRBD1 identical over 8 junction bases. The CDR3 has the sequence CASSPRGQAYEQYF. The DNA sequence follows: TGTGCCAGCTCACCACGGGGACAGGCCTACGAGCAGTACTTC.